This T cell receptor beta chain appears in the sequencing data of a study of T cells after yellow fever vaccination. Across the whole study: Preparation of the low-cell-number fractions used SMART-Seq v4 Ultra Low Input. Study-level findings and limits: CD4 and CD8 compartments shared a small share of clonotypes, likely from convergent recombination. Reappearing after the booster were most of the clones from primary vaccination (about 96% CD4, approximately 88% CD8).

A 5'RACE template-switching step, the method used to make TCR cDNA, added a universal primer site and UMIs. TCRdb used MiXCR to reprocess the 5' RACE reads, holding one entry per CDR3 protein. This sample has 500,000 to 650,000 distinct CDR3 sequences, with 9% to 15% found just once. To note about this clonotype: What it recognizes is unknown.

The CDR3 contains 13 residues. The V gene's germline CDR1 is KGHDR and CDR2 SFDVKD. The trim removed 2 bases at V and 6 bases at J, leaving 2 bases unmatched. The receptor comes from a man in his thirties or forties who received the YFV17D yellow fever vaccine. The sequencing used PBMCs, collected on the day of the yellow fever booster vaccination. This chain connects TRBV24-1 to TRBJ2-7, with 8 nucleotides matching TRBD1. The DNA of the CDR3 is TGTGCCACCAGTGATTCGACAGGGGCCGAGCAGTACTTC. Its translation: CATSDSTGAEQYF.